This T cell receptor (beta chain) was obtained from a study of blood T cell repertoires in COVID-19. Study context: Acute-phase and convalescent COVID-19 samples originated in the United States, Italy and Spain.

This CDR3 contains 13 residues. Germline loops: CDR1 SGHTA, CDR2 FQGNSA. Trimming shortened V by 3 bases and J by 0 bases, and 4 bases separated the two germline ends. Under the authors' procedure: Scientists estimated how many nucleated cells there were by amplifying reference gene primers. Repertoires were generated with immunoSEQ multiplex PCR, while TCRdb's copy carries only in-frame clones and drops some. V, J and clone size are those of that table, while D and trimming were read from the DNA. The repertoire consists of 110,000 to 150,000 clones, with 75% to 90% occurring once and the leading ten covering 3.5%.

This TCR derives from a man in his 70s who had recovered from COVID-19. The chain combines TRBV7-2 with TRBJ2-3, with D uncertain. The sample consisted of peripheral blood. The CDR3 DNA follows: TGTGCCAGCAGCTTCGTCAGCACAGATACGCAGTATTTT. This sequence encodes CASSFVSTDTQYF.